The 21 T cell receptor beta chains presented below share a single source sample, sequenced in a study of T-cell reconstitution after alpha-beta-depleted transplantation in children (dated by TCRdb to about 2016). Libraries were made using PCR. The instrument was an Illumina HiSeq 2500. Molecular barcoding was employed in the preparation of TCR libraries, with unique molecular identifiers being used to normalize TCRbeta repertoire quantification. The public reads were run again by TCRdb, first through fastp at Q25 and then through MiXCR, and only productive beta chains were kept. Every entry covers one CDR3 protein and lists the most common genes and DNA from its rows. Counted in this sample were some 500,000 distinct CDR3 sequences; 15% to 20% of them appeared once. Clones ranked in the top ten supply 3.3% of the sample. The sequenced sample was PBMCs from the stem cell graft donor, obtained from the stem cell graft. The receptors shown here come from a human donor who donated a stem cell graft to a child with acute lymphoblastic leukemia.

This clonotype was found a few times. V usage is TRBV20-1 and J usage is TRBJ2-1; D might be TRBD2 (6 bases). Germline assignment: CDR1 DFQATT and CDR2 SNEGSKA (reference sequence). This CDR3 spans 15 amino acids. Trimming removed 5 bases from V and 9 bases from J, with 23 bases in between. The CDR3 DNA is TGCAGTGCTCGCCCCTTTGCGGGAATAGCCGGTGAGCAGTTCTTC. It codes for CSARPFAGIAGEQFF.

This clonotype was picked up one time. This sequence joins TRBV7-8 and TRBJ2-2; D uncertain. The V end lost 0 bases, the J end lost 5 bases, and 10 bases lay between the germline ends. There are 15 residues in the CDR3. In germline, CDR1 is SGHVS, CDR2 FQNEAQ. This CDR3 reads CASSLAWMVTGELFF. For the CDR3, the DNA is TGTGCCAGCAGCTTAGCGTGGATGGTAACCGGGGAGCTGTTTTTT.

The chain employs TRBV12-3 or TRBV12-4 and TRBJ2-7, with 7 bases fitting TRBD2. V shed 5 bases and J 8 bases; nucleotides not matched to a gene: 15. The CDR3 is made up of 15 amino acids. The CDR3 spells CASSAGLRGRYKQYF. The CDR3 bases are TGTGCCAGCAGTGCGGGACTACGGGGTAGATACAAGCAGTACTTC.

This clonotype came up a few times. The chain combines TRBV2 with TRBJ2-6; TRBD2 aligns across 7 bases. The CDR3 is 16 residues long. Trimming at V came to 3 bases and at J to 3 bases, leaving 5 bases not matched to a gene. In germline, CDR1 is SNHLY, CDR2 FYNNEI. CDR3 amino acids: CASSDYRGDGANVLTF. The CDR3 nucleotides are TGTGCCAGCAGTGACTATCGGGGGGATGGGGCCAACGTCCTGACTTTC.

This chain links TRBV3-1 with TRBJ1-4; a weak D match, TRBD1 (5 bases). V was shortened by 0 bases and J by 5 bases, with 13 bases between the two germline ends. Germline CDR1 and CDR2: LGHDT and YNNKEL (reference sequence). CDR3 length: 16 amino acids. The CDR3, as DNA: TGTGCCAGCAGCCAAGATCCGCAGGGAGGGAATGAAAAACTGTTTTTT. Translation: CASSQDPQGGNEKLFF.

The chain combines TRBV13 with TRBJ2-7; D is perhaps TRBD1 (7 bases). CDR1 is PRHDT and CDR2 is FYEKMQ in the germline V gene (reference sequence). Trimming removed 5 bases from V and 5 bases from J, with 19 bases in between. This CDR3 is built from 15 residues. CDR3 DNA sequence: TGTGCCAGCAGCACCGACGTCAGGGGGAGGAACGAGCAGTACTTC. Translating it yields CASSTDVRGRNEQYF. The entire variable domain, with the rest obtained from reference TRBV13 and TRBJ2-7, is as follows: AAGVIQSPRHLIKEKRETATLKCYPIPRHDTVYWYQQGPGQDPQFLISFYEKMQSDKGSIPDRFSAQQFSDYHSELNMSSLELGDSALYFCASSTDVRGRNEQYFGPGTRLTVT.

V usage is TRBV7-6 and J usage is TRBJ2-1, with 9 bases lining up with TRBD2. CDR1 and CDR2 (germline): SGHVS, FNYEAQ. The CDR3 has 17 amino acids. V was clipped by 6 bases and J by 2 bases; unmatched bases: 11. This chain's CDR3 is CASRPYVAGVTYNEQFF. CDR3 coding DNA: TGTGCCAGCAGGCCTTACGTAGCGGGAGTTACCTACAATGAGCAGTTCTTC.

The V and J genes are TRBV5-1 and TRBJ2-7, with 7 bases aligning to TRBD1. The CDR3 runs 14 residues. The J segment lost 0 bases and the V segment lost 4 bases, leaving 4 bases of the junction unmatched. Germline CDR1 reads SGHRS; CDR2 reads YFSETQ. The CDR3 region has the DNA TGCGCCAGCAGCACGGGGACAGACTCCTACGAGCAGTACTTC. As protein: CASSTGTDSYEQYF.

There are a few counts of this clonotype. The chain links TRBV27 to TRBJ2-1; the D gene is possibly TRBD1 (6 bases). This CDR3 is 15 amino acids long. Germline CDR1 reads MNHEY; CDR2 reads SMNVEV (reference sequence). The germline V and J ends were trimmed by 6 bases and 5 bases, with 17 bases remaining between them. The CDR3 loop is CASRPGTRYHNEQFF. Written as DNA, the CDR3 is TGTGCCAGCAGACCCGGGACACGTTACCACAATGAGCAGTTCTTC.

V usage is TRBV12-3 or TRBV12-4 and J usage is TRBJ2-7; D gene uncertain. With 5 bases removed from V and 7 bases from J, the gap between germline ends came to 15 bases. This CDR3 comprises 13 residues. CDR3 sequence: CASSASRTGEQYF. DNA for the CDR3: TGTGCCAGCAGTGCGAGCCGGACCGGGGAGCAGTACTTC.

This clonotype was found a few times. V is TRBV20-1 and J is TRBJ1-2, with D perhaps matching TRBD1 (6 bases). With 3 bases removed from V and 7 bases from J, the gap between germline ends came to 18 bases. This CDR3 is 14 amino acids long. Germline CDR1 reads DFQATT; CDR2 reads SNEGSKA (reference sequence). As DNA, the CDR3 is TGCAGTGCTAGTTGGCAGGGGAAGGGCGCTGGCTACACCTTC. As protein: CSASWQGKGAGYTF.

CDR3 bases: TGTGCCAGCAGCGTAGCCCCCGGGACAGAAGAGACCCAGTACTTC. Its translation: CASSVAPGTEETQYF. V gene TRBV9 combines with J gene TRBJ2-5, with 7 bases fitting TRBD1. The CDR3 runs 15 residues. V shed 0 bases, J shed 3 bases, and the junction held 5 bases outside the gene matches. CDR1 SGDLS and CDR2 YYNGEE come from the germline V gene.

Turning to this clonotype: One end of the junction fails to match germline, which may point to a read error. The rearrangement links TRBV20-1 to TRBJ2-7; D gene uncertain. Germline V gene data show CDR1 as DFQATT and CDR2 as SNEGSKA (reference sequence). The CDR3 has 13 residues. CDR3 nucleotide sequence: TGCAGTGTTAGAGGTGTGCCCTCCTACGAGCAGTACTTC. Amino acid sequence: CSVRGVPSYEQYF.

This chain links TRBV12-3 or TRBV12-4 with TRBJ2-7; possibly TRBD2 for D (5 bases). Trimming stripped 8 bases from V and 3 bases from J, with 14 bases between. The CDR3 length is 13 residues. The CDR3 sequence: CASCFGGRYEQYF. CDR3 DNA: TGTGCCAGCTGCTTTGGAGGCCGCTACGAGCAGTACTTC.

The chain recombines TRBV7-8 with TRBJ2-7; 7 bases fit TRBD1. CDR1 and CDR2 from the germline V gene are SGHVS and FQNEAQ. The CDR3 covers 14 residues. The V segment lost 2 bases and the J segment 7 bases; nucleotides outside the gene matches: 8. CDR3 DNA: TGTGCCAGCAGCTTACGGACAGGCCCGGGTGAGCAGTACTTC. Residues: CASSLRTGPGEQYF. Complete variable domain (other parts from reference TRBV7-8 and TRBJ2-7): GAGVSQSPRYKVAKRGQDVALRCDPISGHVSLFWYQQALGQGPEFLTYFQNEAQLDKSGLPSDRFFAERPEGSVSTLKIQRTQQEDSAVYLCASSLRTGPGEQYFGPGTRLTVT.

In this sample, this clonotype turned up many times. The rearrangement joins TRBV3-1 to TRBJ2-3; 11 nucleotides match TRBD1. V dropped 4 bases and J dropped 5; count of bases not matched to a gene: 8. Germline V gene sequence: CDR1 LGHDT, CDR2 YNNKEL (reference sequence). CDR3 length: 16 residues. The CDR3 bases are TGTGCCAGCAGCCCTCTCGGACAGGGGGCTGGAGATACGCAGTATTTT. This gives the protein CASSPLGQGAGDTQYF.

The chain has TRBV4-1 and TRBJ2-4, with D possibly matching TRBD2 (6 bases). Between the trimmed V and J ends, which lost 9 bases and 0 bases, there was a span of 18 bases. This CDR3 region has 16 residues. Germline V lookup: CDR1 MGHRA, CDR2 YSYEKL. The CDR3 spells CASGGGSILAKNIQYF. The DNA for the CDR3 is TGCGCCAGTGGAGGAGGGAGCATTTTAGCCAAAAACATTCAGTACTTC.

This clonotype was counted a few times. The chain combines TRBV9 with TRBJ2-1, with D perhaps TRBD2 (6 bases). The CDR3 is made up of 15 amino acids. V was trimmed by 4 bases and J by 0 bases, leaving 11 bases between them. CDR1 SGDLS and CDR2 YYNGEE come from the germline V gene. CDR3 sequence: CASSTDGGSYNEQFF. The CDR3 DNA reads TGTGCCAGCAGCACGGACGGGGGCTCCTACAATGAGCAGTTCTTC.

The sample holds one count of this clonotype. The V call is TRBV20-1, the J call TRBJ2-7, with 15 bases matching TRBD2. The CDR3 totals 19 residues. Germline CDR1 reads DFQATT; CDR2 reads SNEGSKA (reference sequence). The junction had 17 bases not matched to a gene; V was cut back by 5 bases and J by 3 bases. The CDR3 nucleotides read TGCAGTGCTCGAAGCCCGGGACTAGCGGGAGGCCCAATAGTCTACGAGCAGTACTTC. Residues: CSARSPGLAGGPIVYEQYF.

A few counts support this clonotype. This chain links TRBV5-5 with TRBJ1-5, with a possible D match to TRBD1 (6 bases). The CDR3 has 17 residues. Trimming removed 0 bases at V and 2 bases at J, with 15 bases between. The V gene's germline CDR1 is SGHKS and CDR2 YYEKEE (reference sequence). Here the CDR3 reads CASSLDRARGRNQPQHF. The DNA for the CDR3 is TGTGCCAGCAGCTTGGATCGGGCCCGGGGGCGCAATCAGCCCCAGCATTTT.

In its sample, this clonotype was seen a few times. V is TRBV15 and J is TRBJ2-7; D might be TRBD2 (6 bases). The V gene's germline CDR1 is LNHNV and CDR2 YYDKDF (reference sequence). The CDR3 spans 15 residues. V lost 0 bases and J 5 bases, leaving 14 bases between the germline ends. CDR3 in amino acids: CATSRDVGGFDEQYF. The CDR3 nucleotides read TGTGCCACCAGCAGAGATGTTGGAGGGTTCGACGAGCAGTACTTC.